A single sample is the source of the 14 T cell receptor beta chains below, sequenced in a study of CD8 T cells in ankylosing spondylitis (dated by TCRdb to about 2017). What these receptors recognize is not known. What the study reported, not specific to this receptor: A TCR beta motif of fewer than 10 highly homologous amino acid variants appeared characteristic of blood from ankylosing spondylitis patients.

Library generation was performed with 5' RACE. Sequencing relied on an Illumina HiSeq 2500. The public sequencing data were trimmed at Q25 with fastp and processed into clonotypes with MiXCR by TCRdb, which kept only in-frame beta chains. Each entry merges the rows of one CDR3 protein and shows their most common DNA and genes. The sample has around 890,000 distinct CDR3 sequences on record, 10% to 15% of them singletons. The ten biggest clones cover 0.51% of the sample. The sample taken for sequencing was blood, either unsorted or a sorted T cell fraction (not recorded which). These TCRs come from a male donor with ankylosing spondylitis.

This clonotype has at least ten counts. This rearrangement joins TRBV29-1 to TRBJ2-3; D is ambiguous. This CDR3 comprises 13 residues. In germline, CDR1 is SQVTM, CDR2 ANQGSEA. Trimming cost V 4 bases and J 2 bases, with 10 bases left between them. This chain's CDR3 is CSVVGRYTDTQYF. CDR3 DNA sequence: TGCAGCGTTGTTGGCAGATACACAGATACGCAGTATTTT.

This clonotype was observed at least ten times. The chain couples TRBV12-3 or TRBV12-4 to TRBJ2-7; possibly TRBD2 for D (5 bases). The CDR3 sequence is 14 residues long. V was cut by 7 bases and J by 4 bases, with 17 bases left in between. CDR3 in DNA: TGTGCCAGCACCCAATCGGGGATCACTTACGAGCAGTACTTC. Translated, it gives CASTQSGITYEQYF.

This clonotype has at least ten counts. This chain connects TRBV7-9 to TRBJ1-5; D gene uncertain. The length of the CDR3 is 13 residues. Germline V gene lookup returns CDR1 SEHNR and CDR2 FQNEAQ (reference sequence). V shed 3 bases and J shed 1 base, with 4 bases lying between them. CDR3 nucleotide sequence: TGTGCCAGCAGCTTCACAAGCAATCAGCCCCAGCATTTT. Its translation is CASSFTSNQPQHF.

This clonotype has at least ten counts. This chain joins TRBV5-1 and TRBJ2-7; 8 nucleotides align to TRBD2. The trim removed 5 bases at V and 0 bases at J, leaving 7 bases unmatched. The germline V gene encodes CDR1 SGHRS and CDR2 YFSETQ. The CDR3 contains 15 residues. CDR3 residues: CASRSNSGASYEQYF. The DNA for the CDR3 is TGCGCCAGCAGGTCGAATAGCGGGGCCTCCTACGAGCAGTACTTC.

In this sample, this clonotype turned up a few times. This chain links TRBV5-6 with TRBJ2-7, with 16 nucleotides matching TRBD2. V gave up 3 bases and J gave up 11 bases; unmatched junction bases: 5. The CDR3 contains 14 residues. Germline-derived CDR1 and CDR2 are SGHDT and YYEEEE. CDR3 sequence: CASSSGTSGRVEYF. CDR3 nucleotide sequence: TGTGCCAGCAGCTCCGGGACTAGCGGGAGGGTGGAGTACTTC.

The J gene is TRBJ2-5, the V gene TRBV28; 7 nucleotides line up with TRBD1. Germline V lookup: CDR1 MDHEN, CDR2 SYDVKM. The CDR3 is 14 amino acids. Trimming cost V 4 bases and J 5 bases; bases outside gene matches: 7. The CDR3 nucleotides are TGTGCCAGCAGTTGGGCAGGGGGAATTGAGACCCAGTACTTC. This translates into CASSWAGGIETQYF.

The chain carries TRBV28 and TRBJ2-1, with D uncertain. The germline gives CDR1 MDHEN, CDR2 SYDVKM. The CDR3 loop spans 14 amino acids. Trimming removed 6 bases from V and 7 bases from J, with 16 bases in between. In DNA form, the CDR3 reads TGTGCCAGCAGATTTGGACCCGAAGGAAATGAGCAGTTCTTC. It yields the protein CASRFGPEGNEQFF.

This clonotype was seen ten or more times. The DNA of the CDR3 is TGTGCCATCAGTCGACAGGGATCCTACAATGAGCAGTTCTTC. Translated: CAISRQGSYNEQFF. The chain couples TRBV10-3 to TRBJ2-1, with TRBD1 identical over 7 bases. Unmatched junction bases numbered 2, after V lost 5 bases and J lost 1 base. The CDR3 extends over 14 amino acids. CDR1 is ENHRY, CDR2 SYGVKD, per germline.

The chain recombines TRBV12-2 with TRBJ1-1. TRBV12-2 is listed as a pseudogene. The CDR3 has 9 residues. The CDR3 coding sequence is TGTGCAAGTCGCCCCACGGGGATCTTT. It specifies CASRPTGIF.

J is TRBJ2-1 and V is TRBV9; 8 nucleotides agree with TRBD1. With 4 bases clipped from V and 7 bases from J, the junction kept 19 bases outside the gene matches. This CDR3 spans 18 amino acids. Germline V gives CDR1 SGDLS, CDR2 YYNGEE. In nucleotides, the CDR3 is TGTGCCAGCAGCCAGACTCCCCAGGGGGCGGTATTTTTGAATGAGCAGTTCTTC. Its translation: CASSQTPQGAVFLNEQFF.

J is TRBJ2-2 and V is TRBV7-9; 11 bases match TRBD1. The germline CDR1 and CDR2 sequences are SEHNR and FQNEAQ (reference sequence). Losses at the gene ends were 7 bases for V and 6 bases for J; bases not matched to a gene: 7. The CDR3 is 15 amino acids. CDR3 amino acids: CASTMDRGQSGELFF. The CDR3 bases are TGTGCCAGCACCATGGACAGGGGGCAATCCGGGGAGCTGTTTTTT.

The chain couples TRBV19 to TRBJ1-6, with D perhaps TRBD1 (5 bases). Germline CDR1 and CDR2: LNHDA and SQIVND (reference sequence). V was cut by 3 bases and J by 8 bases, with 14 bases left in between. The length of the CDR3 is 15 residues. The CDR3 nucleotides read TGTGCCAGTAGTATTTGGGACGGAGATGATTCACCCCTCCACTTT. As protein: CASSIWDGDDSPLHF.

This clonotype was seen a handful of times. This chain uses TRBV12-3 or TRBV12-4 with TRBJ1-1; 7 nucleotides align to TRBD1. This CDR3 comprises 14 residues. J lost 0 bases, V lost 10 bases, and 8 bases had no gene match. For the CDR3, the DNA is TGTGCCAACTCAAGGGGGCCAATGAACACTGAAGCTTTCTTT. Its translation is CANSRGPMNTEAFF.

This clonotype was detected ten times or more. The junction departs from germline at one end; a sequencing error may be responsible. V gene TRBV5-1 combines with J gene TRBJ2-5, with D perhaps matching TRBD2 (5 bases). Germline-derived CDR1 and CDR2 are SGHRS and YFSETQ. This CDR3 is built from 14 residues. CDR3 sequence (DNA): TGTGCCAGCAGCCTTGGCGGGTACCAAGAGACCCAGTACTTC. It translates to CASSLGGYQETQYF.